Each of the 26 T cell receptor beta chains below was sequenced from the same sample in a study. One entry per CDR3 protein, called by TCRdb with MiXCR from the 5' RACE reads. The sample includes about 50,000 distinct CDR3 sequences, under 20% of them seen just once. Sequenced input: naive CD4+ T cells sorted from blood. Subset meaning: naive CD4+ T cells, CD4+CD45RA+CD25-. The source of these receptors is a female donor with breast cancer.

In its sample, this clonotype was seen a few times. The chain links TRBV20-1 to TRBJ1-6; D perhaps matches TRBD1 (6 bases). In germline, CDR1 is DFQATT, CDR2 SNEGSKA (reference sequence). The length of the CDR3 is 16 residues. V gave up 1 base and J gave up 2 bases, with 12 bases separating them. The CDR3, as DNA: TGCAGTGCTAGAGCCCCCGGGACACCCTATAATTCACCCCTCCACTTT. This sequence encodes CSARAPGTPYNSPLHF.

This chain joins TRBV2 and TRBJ2-7, with 10 bases matching TRBD1. The CDR3 is 12 residues long. The V segment lost 9 bases and the J segment 3 bases; nucleotides outside the gene matches: 2. CDR1 is SNHLY, CDR2 FYNNEI, per germline. CDR3 sequence reads: CARGDRGYEQYF. As DNA, the CDR3 is TGTGCCAGGGGGGACAGGGGCTACGAGCAGTACTTC.

This clonotype was found many times. V gene TRBV6-5 combines with J gene TRBJ1-6, with D unclear. Germline lookup yields CDR1 MNHEY and CDR2 SVGAGI. The V end lost 6 bases, the J end lost 6 bases, and 15 bases lay between the germline ends. The CDR3 runs 15 residues. CDR3 sequence reads: CASSPKGRPNSPLHF. The DNA of the CDR3 is TGTGCCAGCAGCCCAAAAGGTCGACCTAATTCACCCCTCCACTTT.

This clonotype has more than one count but fewer than ten. The chain combines TRBV11-1 with TRBJ1-1, with D perhaps TRBD1 (5 bases). Trimming shortened V by 4 bases and J by 6 bases, and 21 bases separated the two germline ends. The CDR3 spans 16 residues. CDR1 is SGHAT and CDR2 is FQDESV in the germline V gene (reference sequence). CDR3 in DNA: TGTGCCAGCAGCTCTGACCCGGGACCGATCGGACCTGAAGCTTTCTTT. Its protein product is CASSSDPGPIGPEAFF. Full variable domain (outside the CDR3, taken from reference TRBV11-1 and TRBJ1-1): EAEVAQSPRYKITEKSQAVAFWCDPISGHATLYWYRQILGQGPELLVQFQDESVVDDSQLPKDRFSAERLKGVDSTLKIQPAELGDSAMYLCASSSDPGPIGPEAFFGQGTRLTVV.

As for this clonotype: One junction end disagrees with the germline gene, perhaps due to a read error. This chain connects TRBV5-1 to TRBJ1-6; D is uncertain. Germline CDR1 is SGHRS and CDR2 is YFSETQ. The CDR3 has 15 residues. Here the CDR3 reads CASSLATESNSPLHF. The CDR3 DNA reads TGTGCCAGCAGCTTGGCCACAGAATCCAATTCACCCCTCCACTTT.

This clonotype was observed at least ten times. The V and J genes are TRBV29-1 and TRBJ2-3; D remains ambiguous. Germline CDR1 SQVTM, CDR2 ANQGSEA. V lost 0 bases and J 2 bases, leaving 12 bases between the germline ends. The CDR3 totals 15 residues. CDR3 in amino acids: CSVEDRSLHTDTQYF. The CDR3, as DNA: TGCAGCGTTGAAGATCGATCCCTTCACACAGATACGCAGTATTTT.

Details on this clonotype: A much bigger clone sits one base away, suggesting this may be a read error. J is TRBJ2-5 and V is TRBV5-1; 7 positions agree with TRBD1. The CDR3 has 14 amino acids. Germline loops: CDR1 SGHRS, CDR2 YFSETQ. Trimming took 4 bases from V and 5 from J; bases not matched to a gene: 8. DNA of the CDR3: TGCGCCAGCAGCGCGGACAGGAGGATGGAGACCCAGTACTTC. Its translation is CASSADRRMETQYF.

This clonotype turned up a few times. This chain links TRBV18 with TRBJ2-1, with D maybe TRBD2 (5 bases). CDR3 length equals 12 residues. Trimming stripped 4 bases from V and 8 bases from J, with 9 bases between. Germline loops: CDR1 KGHSH, CDR2 LQKENI. For the CDR3, the DNA is TGTGCCAGCTCACTCGGGGTGGATGAGCAGTTCTTC. This sequence encodes CASSLGVDEQFF.

This chain uses TRBV7-3 with TRBJ1-5, with D uncertain. The ends were cut back, 0 bases at V and 6 bases at J, with 6 bases in the middle. CDR1 SGHTA and CDR2 FQGTGA come from the germline V gene. This CDR3 contains 13 residues. The CDR3 sequence: CASSLTLGQPQHF. The CDR3 DNA is TGTGCCAGCAGCTTAACATTGGGTCAGCCCCAGCATTTT. The whole variable domain, filled in from reference TRBV7-3 and TRBJ1-5, reads GAGVSQTPSNKVTEKGKYVELRCDPISGHTALYWYRQSLGQGPEFLIYFQGTGAADDSGLPNDRFFAVRPEGSVSTLKIQRTERGDSAVYLCASSLTLGQPQHFGDGTRLSIL.

V is TRBV5-1 and J is TRBJ2-2; the D gene is possibly TRBD2 (5 bases). This CDR3 region has 16 residues. The V end lost 0 bases, the J end lost 0 bases, and 9 bases lay between the germline ends. In germline, CDR1 is SGHRS, CDR2 YFSETQ. CDR3 sequence: CASSLERIANTGELFF. The CDR3 DNA reads as TGCGCCAGCAGCTTGGAGCGGATCGCGAACACCGGGGAGCTGTTTTTT.

This clonotype was recorded a few times. The chain links TRBV24-1 to TRBJ2-5; a weak D match, TRBD2 (6 bases). Trimming left V 3 bases short and J 5 bases short, with 18 bases between. The V gene's germline CDR1 is KGHDR and CDR2 SFDVKD. This CDR3 has 16 amino acids. The CDR3 reads CATSDRTGALRETQYF. The CDR3 DNA reads TGTGCCACCAGTGATCGTACGGGAGCCCTAAGGGAGACCCAGTACTTC.

This clonotype came up a few times. The chain has TRBV6-1 and TRBJ1-5; D is ambiguous. Between the trimmed V and J ends, which lost 4 bases and 2 bases, there was a span of 9 bases. CDR1 is MNHNS, CDR2 SASEGT, per germline. This CDR3 contains 14 residues. The CDR3 here is CASSVQRGNQPQHF. The CDR3 region has the DNA TGTGCCAGCAGTGTGCAACGCGGCAATCAGCCCCAGCATTTT.

This clonotype came up a few times. The J gene is TRBJ2-1, the V gene TRBV7-2, with TRBD2 identical over 8 bases. The ends lost 4 bases at V and 13 bases at J; junction bases unmatched: 9. The germline V gene encodes CDR1 SGHTA and CDR2 FQGNSA. CDR3 length: 13 residues. The chain's CDR3 is CASSSAITSGQFF. Written as DNA, the CDR3 is TGTGCCAGCAGCTCCGCAATTACTAGCGGACAGTTCTTC.

This clonotype was recorded many times. This chain links TRBV9 with TRBJ2-4, with 9 bases matching TRBD2. The length of the CDR3 is 18 residues. CDR1 is SGDLS and CDR2 is YYNGEE in the germline V gene. V dropped 0 bases and J dropped 0; count of bases not matched to a gene: 7. The CDR3 protein is CASSVAASGDLAKNIQYF. CDR3 DNA sequence: TGTGCCAGCAGCGTAGCGGCTAGCGGGGACCTAGCCAAAAACATTCAGTACTTC.

In this sample, this clonotype turned up many times. The chain has TRBV5-1 and TRBJ2-6; D unresolved. V was trimmed by 7 bases and J by 0 bases, leaving 8 bases between them. The length of the CDR3 is 14 residues. Per the germline V gene, CDR1 is SGHRS and CDR2 is YFSETQ. CDR3 DNA: TGCGCCAGCGGCATGGCCTCTGGGGCCAACGTCCTGACTTTC. Translation: CASGMASGANVLTF.

The chain couples TRBV7-9 to TRBJ2-7; D possibly corresponds to TRBD2 (6 bases). This CDR3 comprises 13 residues. V dropped 3 bases and J dropped 7 bases, with 13 bases sitting between them. Germline V gene lookup returns CDR1 SEHNR and CDR2 FQNEAQ (reference sequence). The CDR3 DNA follows: TGTGCCAGCAGCTTGGGAAGGGAGGATGAGCAGTACTTC. Its translation: CASSLGREDEQYF. Based on the CDR3 plus reference TRBV7-9 and TRBJ2-7, the full variable domain is DTGVSQNPRHKITKRGQNVTFRCDPISEHNRLYWYRQTLGQGPEFLTYFQNEAQLEKSRLLSDRFSAERPKGSFSTLEIQRTEQGDSAMYLCASSLGREDEQYFGPGTRLTVT.

This clonotype was seen at least ten times. This sequence joins TRBV29-1 and TRBJ2-5, with D uncertain. The CDR3 has 14 residues. Germline V gene data show CDR1 as SQVTM and CDR2 as ANQGSEA. Between the trimmed V and J ends, which lost 8 bases and 3 bases, there was a span of 19 bases. For the CDR3, the DNA is TGCAGCTCACGGAGAACAGATCGGAAAGAGACCCAGTACTTC. Protein: CSSRRTDRKETQYF.

This chain joins TRBV20-1 and TRBJ2-1; the match to TRBD2 covers 9 bases. The CDR3 has 14 amino acids. V shed 3 bases and J 9 bases; nucleotides not matched to a gene: 9. Germline V gene lookup returns CDR1 DFQATT and CDR2 SNEGSKA (reference sequence). The CDR3 region is CSARVAGEGGEQFF. DNA for the CDR3: TGCAGTGCTAGGGTAGCGGGAGAAGGAGGTGAGCAGTTCTTC.

V is TRBV7-2 and J is TRBJ2-7; 7 bases match TRBD1. Germline V CDR1 and CDR2: SGHTA, FQGNSA. The junction had 6 bases not matched to a gene; V was cut back by 5 bases and J by 2 bases. The CDR3 extends over 14 amino acids. The CDR3 sequence is CASSRIDRAYEQYF. CDR3 sequence (DNA): TGTGCCAGCAGCCGAATCGACAGGGCCTACGAGCAGTACTTC.

To note about this clonotype: Being one base from a much bigger clone, this may be a read error. The V gene is TRBV6-5, the J gene TRBJ1-6; D call uncertain. The CDR3 is 13 residues long. Germline CDR1 and CDR2: MNHEY and SVGAGI. V dropped 6 bases and J dropped 9 bases, with 12 bases sitting between them. Written as DNA, the CDR3 is TGTGCCAGCAGCACCGACCCAGGTTCACCCCTCCACTTT. Encoded protein: CASSTDPGSPLHF.

This clonotype was seen a single time. The CDR3 loop reads CASSPRTGNTF. CDR3 DNA sequence: TGTGCCAGCAGCCCCCGTACTGGAAACACCTTC. The rearrangement uses TRBV7-8 and TRBJ1-2; unclear D gene. Germline CDR1 reads SGHVS; CDR2 reads FQNEAQ. This CDR3 region has 11 residues. The V end lost 5 bases, the J end lost 12 bases, and 13 bases lay between the germline ends.

The V call is TRBV3-1, the J call TRBJ1-1; the D is unclear. Trimming stripped 2 bases from V and 0 bases from J, with 1 base between. CDR1 LGHDT and CDR2 YNNKEL come from the germline V gene (reference sequence). This CDR3 has 12 residues. CDR3 nucleotide sequence: TGTGCCAGCAGCCAACTGAACACTGAAGCTTTCTTT. Residues: CASSQLNTEAFF.

This clonotype was seen many times. The chain couples TRBV5-1 to TRBJ1-2; no clear D gene. V was trimmed by 2 bases and J by 10 bases, leaving 15 bases between them. The CDR3 is 13 amino acids. Germline CDR1 SGHRS, CDR2 YFSETQ. CDR3 in amino acids: CASSFSAGSTYTF. In DNA, the CDR3 is TGCGCCAGCAGCTTTTCCGCTGGCAGCACCTACACCTTC.

In its sample, this clonotype was seen a few times. The chain carries TRBV11-2 and TRBJ2-1; D is unclear. Looked up from germline, CDR1 is SGHAT and CDR2 is FQNNGV. Trimming took 0 bases from V and 5 from J, leaving 11 bases between them. The CDR3 runs 15 residues. The CDR3 region is CASSLDGRVNNEQFF. In DNA, the CDR3 is TGTGCCAGCAGCTTAGACGGGCGAGTTAACAATGAGCAGTTCTTC.

The chain employs TRBV24-1 and TRBJ2-7; weak D call: TRBD2 (7 bases). The germline gives CDR1 KGHDR, CDR2 SFDVKD. The CDR3 runs 16 residues. The V end was cut by 1 base, the J end by 1 base, with 13 bases between. This CDR3 reads CATSDFRGGMSYEQYF. The CDR3 coding sequence is TGTGCCACCAGTGATTTTAGGGGGGGTATGTCCTACGAGCAGTACTTC.

On this clonotype: A read error may be the cause here, since a much bigger clone is one base away. V usage is TRBV27 and J usage is TRBJ2-3, with TRBD2 identical over 9 bases. The CDR3 has 20 amino acids. Germline CDR1 and CDR2: MNHEY and SMNVEV (reference sequence). The CDR3, as DNA: TGTGCCAGTCTTGACTTAGCAGCGGGAGGACATCCCTCCCAGACAGATACGCGGTATTTT. This translates into CASLDLAAGGHPSQTDTRYF.